Following are 23 T cell receptor beta chains from one sample sequenced in a study of blood T cells in healthy people across ages (dated by TCRdb to between 2014 and 2016). The library came from 5' RACE. The reads were generated on an Illumina HiSeq 2500. A second PCR of roughly 6 to 11 cycles was run with a J-beta primer mix and a sample-barcoded 5' primer. Using fastp trimming at Q25 and MiXCR clonotype assembly, TCRdb reanalyzed the public sequencing data and kept in-frame beta chains. Rows merge per CDR3 protein into single entries with the most common DNA and genes. This sample lists approximately 360,000 distinct CDR3 sequences; about half were detected once. Jointly, the top ten make up under 65% of the sample. Material for sequencing was blood. Receptors originate from a man in his sixties in good health.

The chain combines TRBV2 with TRBJ2-7; tentatively, D is TRBD1 or TRBD2 (6 bases each). V was shortened by 9 bases and J by 7 bases, with 19 bases between the two germline ends. The CDR3 totals 13 residues. From germline, CDR1 is SNHLY and CDR2 FYNNEI. The CDR3 loop reads CASNRDKAGEQYF. The DNA for the CDR3 is TGTGCCAGTAACCGGGACAAGGCGGGGGAGCAGTACTTC.

The chain couples TRBV3-1 to TRBJ2-5; D perhaps matches TRBD2 (6 bases). The germline CDR1 and CDR2 sequences are LGHDT and YNNKEL (reference sequence). Trimming cost V 4 bases and J 2 bases, with 14 bases left between them. This CDR3 contains 15 residues. CDR3 in amino acids: CASSPETSGQETQYF. DNA for the CDR3: TGTGCCAGCAGCCCGGAGACGAGCGGGCAAGAGACCCAGTACTTC.

Worth noting for this clonotype: Relative to the germline gene, one junction end is altered; a read error may explain this. The chain has TRBV7-2 and TRBJ2-1; 12 bases map to TRBD2. Germline CDR1 and CDR2: SGHTA and FQGNSA. The CDR3 has 14 residues. The CDR3 protein is CAGSLLAGGDEQFF. The CDR3 DNA reads TGTGCCGGCAGCTTACTAGCGGGAGGCGATGAGCAGTTCTTC.

This clonotype showed up just a few times. The V call is TRBV5-1, the J call TRBJ2-3; D gene uncertain. Germline V CDR1 and CDR2: SGHRS, YFSETQ. The CDR3 is 13 amino acids. The V and J ends lost 0 bases and 9 bases respectively, with 11 bases between them. In nucleotides, the CDR3 is TGCGCCAGCAGCTTGGCCAACGAAGGAACGCAGTATTTT. It is translated as CASSLANEGTQYF.

The table lists this clonotype with many counts. The V call is TRBV7-2, the J call TRBJ1-2; D not resolved. Germline CDR1 and CDR2: SGHTA and FQGNSA. The CDR3 runs 12 residues. The V end was cut by 5 bases, the J end by 8 bases, with 12 bases between. The CDR3 DNA reads TGTGCCAGCAGCCCAGCATCGTGGGGCTACACCTTC. It encodes CASSPASWGYTF.

In its sample, this clonotype was seen a few times. This rearrangement joins TRBV13 to TRBJ2-5, with 9 bases aligning to TRBD1. Gene TRBJ2-7 matches the end of the DNA better, so the J call may be wrong. CDR3 length: 13 residues. The germline V gene encodes CDR1 PRHDT and CDR2 FYEKMQ (reference sequence). The DNA for the CDR3 is TGTGCCAGTGCACGGGACAGGGCTTACGAGCAGTACTTC. Amino acid sequence: CASARDRAYEQYF.

The chain joins TRBV6-1 to TRBJ2-5; a possible D gene is TRBD1 (6 bases). The V gene's germline CDR1 is MNHNS and CDR2 SASEGT. Trimming shortened V by 7 bases and J by 4 bases, and 19 bases separated the two germline ends. The CDR3 length is 15 residues. CDR3 residues: CASNPQTGRGETQYF. Written as DNA, the CDR3 is TGTGCCAGCAATCCACAGACAGGCCGAGGAGAGACCCAGTACTTC.

The rearrangement uses TRBV10-3 and TRBJ2-3; no firm D call. The length of the CDR3 is 15 residues. V lost 0 bases, J lost 4 bases, and 11 bases lay in between. Germline CDR1 is ENHRY and CDR2 is SYGVKD. This CDR3 reads CAISESRPGSDTQYF. CDR3 bases: TGTGCCATCAGTGAGTCTCGGCCTGGCTCAGATACGCAGTATTTT.

The CDR3 protein is CASSWVLEDTQYF. The CDR3 nucleotides read TGTGCCAGCAGTTGGGTGCTAGAAGATACGCAGTATTTT. The chain recombines TRBV12-3 or TRBV12-4 with TRBJ2-3, with D unclear. The CDR3 spans 13 residues. V was trimmed by 4 bases and J by 5 bases, leaving 10 bases between them.

This clonotype was counted once. At one of its ends the junction is not consistent with the germline gene, which may arise from a read error. This CDR3 is CASSLVREDAQYF. DNA for the CDR3: TGTGCCAGCAGTTTGGTGCGAGAAGATGCGCAGTATTTT. The rearrangement joins TRBV12-3 or TRBV12-4 to TRBJ2-3; D not resolved. This CDR3 is built from 13 residues.

The chain combines TRBV5-1 with TRBJ2-1; TRBD1 matches at 7 bases. The germline gives CDR1 SGHRS, CDR2 YFSETQ. This CDR3 is 13 amino acids long. Germline trimming cut 3 bases from V and 4 bases from J; bases unmatched to any gene: 1. In nucleotides, the CDR3 is TGCGCCAGCAGCTGGGGACAGTACAATGAGCAGTTCTTC. Its translation: CASSWGQYNEQFF.

The chain employs TRBV12-3 or TRBV12-4 and TRBJ2-7, with D tentatively TRBD1 (6 bases). The CDR3 has 15 residues. Trimming left V 1 base short and J 2 bases short, with 12 bases between. CDR3 sequence: CASSLGTVYPYEQYF. Written as DNA, the CDR3 is TGTGCCAGCAGTTTAGGGACAGTATATCCCTACGAGCAGTACTTC.

The chain has TRBV7-6 and TRBJ2-3; 7 positions agree with TRBD1. The length of the CDR3 is 17 residues. The germline gives CDR1 SGHVS, CDR2 FNYEAQ. The ends lost 0 bases at V and 3 bases at J; junction bases unmatched: 9. CDR3: CASSLAPGLQGTDTQYF. CDR3 DNA: TGTGCCAGCAGCTTAGCTCCCGGGTTACAGGGGACAGATACGCAGTATTTT.

This chain uses TRBV7-3 with TRBJ1-6; D is uncertain. This CDR3 is 15 amino acids long. Germline CDR1 reads SGHTA; CDR2 reads FQGTGA. With 1 base removed from V and 9 bases from J, the gap between germline ends came to 13 bases. In DNA form, the CDR3 reads TGTGCCAGCAGCTTAAATGTAGCCCTTGGTTCACCCCTCCACTTT. Translating gives CASSLNVALGSPLHF.

This clonotype was recorded many times. V and J are TRBV7-9 and TRBJ2-3; D not resolved. Germline V gives CDR1 SEHNR, CDR2 FQNEAQ (reference sequence). CDR3 length: 13 amino acids. Deletions cut 5 bases from V and 0 bases from J, with 6 bases between. The CDR3 sequence is CASSPSSTDTQYF. Written as DNA, the CDR3 is TGTGCCAGCAGCCCTTCAAGCACAGATACGCAGTATTTT.

This clonotype was recorded a few times. The chain couples TRBV20-1 to TRBJ1-6, with D tentatively TRBD1 (6 bases). Germline values: CDR1 DFQATT, CDR2 SNEGSKA (reference sequence). This CDR3 contains 14 residues. Trimming removed 4 bases at V and 6 bases at J, with 13 bases between. CDR3 protein: CSAKETGPNSPLHF. CDR3 DNA: TGCAGTGCTAAGGAGACAGGCCCTAATTCACCCCTCCACTTT.

V is TRBV20-1 and J is TRBJ2-4, with TRBD2 matching over 11 bases. The CDR3 totals 13 residues. V was pared by 6 bases and J by 9 bases, with 7 bases of the junction left unmatched. From germline, CDR1 is DFQATT and CDR2 SNEGSKA (reference sequence). CDR3 sequence (DNA): TGCAGTGCCTCCGGGCTAGCGGGAGGCATTCAGTACTTC. It specifies CSASGLAGGIQYF.

The chain couples TRBV5-1 to TRBJ2-1; the D gene is possibly TRBD1 (6 bases). The germline CDR1 and CDR2 sequences are SGHRS and YFSETQ. CDR3 length: 14 residues. V was pared by 6 bases and J by 4 bases, with 14 bases between. The CDR3 DNA sequence: TGCGCCAGCACCAGGGGTGCTATTTACAATGAGCAGTTCTTC. Protein: CASTRGAIYNEQFF. Drawing the rest from reference TRBV5-1 and TRBJ2-1, the complete variable domain is KAGVTQTPRYLIKTRGQQVTLSCSPISGHRSVSWYQQTPGQGLQFLFEYFSETQRNKGNFPGRFSGRQFSNSRSEMNVSTLELGDSALYLCASTRGAIYNEQFFGPGTRLTVL.

This sequence joins TRBV9 and TRBJ1-1; maybe TRBD1 (6 bases). In germline, CDR1 is SGDLS, CDR2 YYNGEE. V was shortened by 4 bases and J by 3 bases, with 13 bases between the two germline ends. The CDR3 covers 14 residues. CDR3 amino acids: CASSKSGADTEAFF. The CDR3 bases are TGTGCCAGCAGCAAATCGGGGGCGGACACTGAAGCTTTCTTT.

The chain carries TRBV7-2 and TRBJ2-4, with D perhaps being TRBD1 or TRBD2 (7 bases each). The J call is in doubt because the DNA end fits TRBJ2-7 better. Looked up from germline, CDR1 is SGHTA and CDR2 is FQGNSA. This CDR3 contains 14 residues. The CDR3 sequence: CAGNLGAGGGEQYF. CDR3 nucleotide sequence: TGTGCCGGCAACCTGGGGGCAGGGGGGGGCGAGCAGTACTTC.

The chain combines TRBV6-1 with TRBJ2-3; tentative D call: TRBD2 (5 bases). Germline assignment: CDR1 MNHNS and CDR2 SASEGT. The CDR3 consists of 15 residues. The V end was cut by 2 bases, the J end by 1 base, with 10 bases between. The CDR3 DNA reads TGTGCCAGCAGTGAACTCCGGGGTGGCACAGATACGCAGTATTTT. Translating gives CASSELRGGTDTQYF.

The genes are TRBV20-1 and TRBJ2-2, with 7 positions matching TRBD1. The CDR3 is made up of 16 amino acids. Germline V lookup: CDR1 DFQATT, CDR2 SNEGSKA (reference sequence). Germline trimming cut 3 bases from V and 0 bases from J; bases unmatched to any gene: 7. CDR3 protein: CSASQLGGSNTGELFF. The CDR3 DNA sequence: TGCAGTGCTAGTCAATTAGGGGGCTCGAACACCGGGGAGCTGTTTTTT.

This clonotype appeared a single time. The V call is TRBV2, the J call TRBJ2-5; either TRBD1 or TRBD2 may supply D (5 bases each). Trimming removed 7 bases at V and 2 bases at J, with 14 bases between. Germline V lookup: CDR1 SNHLY, CDR2 FYNNEI. CDR3 length equals 14 residues. The CDR3, as DNA: TGTGCCAGCAAGACGGGGCCACAGCAAGAGACCCAGTACTTC. It encodes CASKTGPQQETQYF.